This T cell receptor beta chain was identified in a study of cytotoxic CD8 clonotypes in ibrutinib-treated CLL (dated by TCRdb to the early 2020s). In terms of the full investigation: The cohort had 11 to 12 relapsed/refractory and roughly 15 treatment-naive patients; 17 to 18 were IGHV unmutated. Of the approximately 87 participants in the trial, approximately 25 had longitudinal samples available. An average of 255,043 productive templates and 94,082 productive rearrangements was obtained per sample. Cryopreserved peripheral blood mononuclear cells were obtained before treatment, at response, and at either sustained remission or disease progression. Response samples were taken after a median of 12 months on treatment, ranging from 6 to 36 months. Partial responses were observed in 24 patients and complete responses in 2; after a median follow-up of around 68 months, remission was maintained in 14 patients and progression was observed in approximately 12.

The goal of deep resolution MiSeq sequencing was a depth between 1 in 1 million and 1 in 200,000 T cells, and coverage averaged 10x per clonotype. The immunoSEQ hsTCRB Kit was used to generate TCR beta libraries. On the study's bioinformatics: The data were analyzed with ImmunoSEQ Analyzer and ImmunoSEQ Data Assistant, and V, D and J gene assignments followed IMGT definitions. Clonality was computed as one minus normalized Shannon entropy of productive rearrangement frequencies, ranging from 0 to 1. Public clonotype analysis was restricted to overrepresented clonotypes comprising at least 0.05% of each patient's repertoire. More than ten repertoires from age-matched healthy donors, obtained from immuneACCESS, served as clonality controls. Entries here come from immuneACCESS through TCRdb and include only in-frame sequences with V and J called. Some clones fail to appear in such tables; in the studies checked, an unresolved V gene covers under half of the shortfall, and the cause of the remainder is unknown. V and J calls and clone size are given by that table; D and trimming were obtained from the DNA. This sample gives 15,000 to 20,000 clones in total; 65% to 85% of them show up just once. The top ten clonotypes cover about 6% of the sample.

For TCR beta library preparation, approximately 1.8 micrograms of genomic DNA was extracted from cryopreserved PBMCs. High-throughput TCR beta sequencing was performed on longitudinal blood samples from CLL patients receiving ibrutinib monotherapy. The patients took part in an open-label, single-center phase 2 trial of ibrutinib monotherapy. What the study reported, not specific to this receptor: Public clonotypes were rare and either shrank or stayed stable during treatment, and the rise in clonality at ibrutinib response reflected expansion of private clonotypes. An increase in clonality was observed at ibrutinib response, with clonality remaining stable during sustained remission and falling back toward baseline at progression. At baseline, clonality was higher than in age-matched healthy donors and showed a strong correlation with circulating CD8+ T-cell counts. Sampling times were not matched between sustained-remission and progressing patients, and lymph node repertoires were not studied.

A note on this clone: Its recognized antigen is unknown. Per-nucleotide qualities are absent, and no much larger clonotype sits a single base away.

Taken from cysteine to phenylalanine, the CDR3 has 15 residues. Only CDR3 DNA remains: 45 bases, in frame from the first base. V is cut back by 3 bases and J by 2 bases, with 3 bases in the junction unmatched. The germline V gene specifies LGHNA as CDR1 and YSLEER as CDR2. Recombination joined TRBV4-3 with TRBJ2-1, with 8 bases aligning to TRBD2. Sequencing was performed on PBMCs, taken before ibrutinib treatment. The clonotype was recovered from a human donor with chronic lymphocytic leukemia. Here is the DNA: TGCGCCAGCAGCCAGGCGGGGGGCGCCTACAATGAGCAGTTCTTC. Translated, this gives CASSQAGGAYNEQFF.